The clone carrying this TCR beta chain came up once. This specimen comes from a study of blood T cell repertoires in COVID-19. Study as a whole: Both acute and convalescent COVID-19 samples were obtained from the United States, Italy and Spain. Sources were T cells, B-cell-depleted T cells, or PBMCs; the material itself was cDNA or gDNA.

This CDR3 has 15 amino acids. Germline CDR1 reads SQVTM; CDR2 reads ANQGSEA. J lost 0 bases, V lost 1 base, and 4 bases had no gene match. TCRdb keeps only in-frame clones here, not all; method: immunoSEQ multiplex PCR. The data hold approximately 230,000 clones, with around 89% observed a single time. This receptor was identified in a woman aged 25-40 years with COVID-19, enrolled during active disease. The sequencing input was peripheral blood. The rearrangement joins TRBV29-1 to TRBJ2-3, with 7 bases identical to TRBD1. The CDR3 DNA reads TGCAGCGTTGAAGTGGGGGACAGTAGCACAGATACGCAGTATTTT. Protein sequence: CSVEVGDSSTDTQYF.